Reported below is one T cell receptor beta chain. Its antigen is currently not known. Per-nucleotide qualities are absent, and no much larger clonotype sits a single base away. Different DNA sequences within this sample yield the same CDR3. The data were obtained in a study of shared clonotypes between healthy human individuals (dated by TCRdb to 2018 to 2021). Regarding the study in general: The cohort included three men and a couple of women between 18 and 49 years of age. To increase sequencing depth and limit assay-specific biases, different laboratories used diverse techniques to prepare libraries and sequence TCR repertoires. Between about 0.8 and 9 billion PBMCs per donor were obtained by leukapheresis. For each donor, CD4 naive and CD4 memory were each given three plates, CD8 naive was given two plates, and CD8 memory was given one plate. To estimate repertoire size and how much clonotype sharing occurs between individuals, the study deeply sequenced the blood TCR repertoires of several healthy adults.

The germline V gene provides CDR1 SGHRS and CDR2 YFSETQ. The CDR3 runs 14 amino acids, cysteine and phenylalanine included. Only the CDR3 portion is preserved as DNA: 42 bases, with reading frame beginning at the first base. V is clipped by 0 bases and J by 5 bases, and the sequence between their germline boundaries is 9 bases long. Beyond this particular receptor, the publication reports: Pairwise subsampling indicated that sequencing depth was expected to affect the degree of clonotype sharing among donors. Sampling was restricted to blood, and TCR repertoires in tissue are likely to differ from TCR repertoires in blood. Incomplete sequencing was indicated by rarefaction of sorted-subset datasets, despite the large sequencing depth. The small number of donors limited the genetic and exposure-history diversity represented. When a handful of donors were compared, the shared fraction of clonotypes was 5% to 6.5% for naive CD4, 3.5% to 4% for naive CD8, 2% to 2.5% for memory CD4, and 0.3% to 0.5% for memory CD8. Estimated clonotype richness was generally larger for naive than for memory subsets. Higher generation probabilities were observed for clonotypes shared by all four sorted-subset donors than for non-shared clonotypes.

Donors were healthy HIV-negative adults with no recently reported acute infections or vaccinations. Every donor was a Caucasian adult living in Nashville, Tennessee, USA. CD4+ T cells were enriched by magnetic negative selection; naive cells were then positively selected on CD45RA, and the negative fraction formed the memory subset. Blood was obtained by leukapheresis, after which PBMCs were separated by Ficoll-Histopaque density gradient centrifugation and cryopreserved in liquid nitrogen vapor phase. Purity and quantity of every magnetically sorted T cell population were checked by analytical flow cytometry. From each sorted fraction, genomic DNA was isolated and quantified by UV absorbance on a Nanodrop 2000c. TCR CDR3 regions were amplified from genomic DNA by multiplex PCR using the deep immunoSEQ assay. For each cell subset, the extracted genomic DNA was distributed evenly across all wells of several immunoSEQ 96-well plates, and each plate served as one replicate. For sorted subsets, roughly 190 ng of genomic DNA, equivalent to 25,000 to 35,000 T cell genomes, went into each replicate PCR. Purified libraries were quantified with a Qubit 3.0 fluorometer, sized on a Bioanalyzer 2100, and re-quantified with the KAPA Library Quantification kit. A separate single-read 150-cycle Illumina NextSeq 550 flow cell was used to sequence each immunoSEQ 96-well plate. The study's own analysis went as follows. Because only junctional sequences without quality scores were contained in the immunoSEQ output, filtering matching that applied to full-length reads could not be performed. Sequences were annotated with PyIR, a Python wrapper for IgBLAST v1.9, using IMGT germline references to assign V/J genes and CDR3. Reads with weak V/J assignments (E-value above 1e-6), missing CDR3, stop codons, out-of-frame junctions, or ambiguous translated residues were removed. V3J clonotypes were defined as sequences sharing the same inferred V gene, J gene, and CDR3 amino acid sequence. To compute the percentage overlap between repertoires, the number of shared unique clonotypes was divided by the size of the smaller repertoire. Richness of each repertoire was evaluated using RTK rarefaction, the Chao1 estimator, and Recon v2.1 estimates of unobserved clonotypes. OLGA was used to compute generation probabilities for all TCRbeta clonotypes that the gDNA method yielded from several donors. The table was pulled from immuneACCESS by TCRdb, which kept in-frame rearrangements only. Such tables lose some clones; where checked, under half of the loss comes from unresolved V genes, and the rest has no known cause. The V and J calls and clone size are taken from that table; D and trimming were inferred from the DNA. The sample includes hundreds of thousands of clones, with about 80% observed a single time. The ten largest make up around 2% of the sample.

Sequenced material: memory CD4+ T cells sorted from blood. What this sample's cell subset or site label stands for: CD45RA-negative fraction. The sequence links TRBV5-1 to TRBJ2-1, with no reliable assignment of the D segment. The sequence came from a woman between 25 and 40 years old in good health. The DNA is as follows: TGCGCCAGCAGCTTGGCCGGGTCCAACAATGAGCAGTTCTTC. It translates to CASSLAGSNNEQFF.